A selection of T cell receptor beta chains follows, all from one sample in a study of radiotherapy plus CTLA-4 blockade in lung cancer. Profiled with immunoSEQ multiplex PCR; TCRdb holds only in-frame clones, not every one. This table holds 40,000 to 50,000 clones, roughly 75% found once. Sequenced here: peripheral blood, sampled from a patient treated with radiotherapy plus ipilimumab. The source of these receptors is a human donor with non-small cell lung cancer who had stable disease on radiotherapy plus ipilimumab. Both conserved end residues are part of each CDR3. The order of the fields is CDR3 DNA, CDR3 protein, J gene, V gene, D gene, clone size. A D gene is named only where the DNA matches it firmly. Part of the rows lack a size; the others show once, few, many or a class for expanded clones.

cdr3_nt: TGTGCCAGCAGCCTCTTCGGACAGGGGGCGTTCAATGAGCAGTTCTTC
cdr3_aa: CASSLFGQGAFNEQFF
j_call: TRBJ2-1
v_call: TRBV5-4
d_call: TRBD1
clone_size: few

cdr3_nt: TGTGCCAGCAGCCCTAGGTTGGGGGCCTCTGGAAACACCATATATTTT
cdr3_aa: CASSPRLGASGNTIYF
j_call: TRBJ1-3
v_call: TRBV7-2
d_call: .
clone_size: .

cdr3_nt: TGTGCCAGCAGCTTAGTCCGGTCGAACACTGAAGCTTTCTTT
cdr3_aa: CASSLVRSNTEAFF
j_call: TRBJ1-1
v_call: TRBV11-3
d_call: .
clone_size: once

cdr3_nt: TGTGCCAGCAGTGAAGGGCAGACAGGGGGAGCTTTCTTT
cdr3_aa: CASSEGQTGGAFF
j_call: TRBJ1-1
v_call: TRBV6-5
d_call: TRBD1
clone_size: .

cdr3_nt: TGTGCCAGCAGTATCCCTTCCAGGGTCCGGAGCAATCAGCCCCAGCATTTT
cdr3_aa: CASSIPSRVRSNQPQHF
j_call: TRBJ1-5
v_call: TRBV28
d_call: .
clone_size: few

cdr3_nt: TGTGCCAGCAGCCCCGTAAGCGGGGGGGCTGTCGGGGAGCTGTTTTTT
cdr3_aa: CASSPVSGGAVGELFF
j_call: TRBJ2-2
v_call: TRBV7-8
d_call: TRBD2
clone_size: .

cdr3_nt: TGCAGTGCTCCTTATACAGATACGCAGTATTTT
cdr3_aa: CSAPYTDTQYF
j_call: TRBJ2-3
v_call: TRBV20-1
d_call: .
clone_size: .

cdr3_nt: TGTGCCAGCAGCTTGTCGGGGGGTGGAAACACCATATATTTT
cdr3_aa: CASSLSGGGNTIYF
j_call: TRBJ1-3
v_call: TRBV5-4
d_call: .
clone_size: .

cdr3_nt: TGTGCCAGCTCCCCGACAGTAGTCACTGAAGCTTTCTTT
cdr3_aa: CASSPTVVTEAFF
j_call: TRBJ1-1
v_call: TRBV18
d_call: .
clone_size: .

cdr3_nt: TGTGCCAGCAGTCCATTCCCCCCAGCGACCTCCTACAATGAGCAGTTCTTC
cdr3_aa: CASSPFPPATSYNEQFF
j_call: TRBJ2-1
v_call: TRBV27
d_call: .
clone_size: medium-sized

cdr3_nt: TGTGCCAGCAGCGTCGGAGGCGTCGGGGAGCTGTTTTTT
cdr3_aa: CASSVGGVGELFF
j_call: TRBJ2-2
v_call: TRBV9
d_call: .
clone_size: .

cdr3_nt: TGTGCCAGCAGCCCCGGGACAGGGTTCTCCTACGAGCAGTACTTC
cdr3_aa: CASSPGTGFSYEQYF
j_call: TRBJ2-7
v_call: TRBV7-6
d_call: TRBD1
clone_size: .

cdr3_nt: TGCAGTGCTGATCAGGGAGGTGAAGCTTTCTTT
cdr3_aa: CSADQGGEAFF
j_call: TRBJ1-1
v_call: TRBV20-1
d_call: .
clone_size: .

cdr3_nt: TGTGCCACCAGCAGAGATGGGGGGAGGCCAGACTTTTTCTCTGGGGCCAACGTCCTGACTTTC
cdr3_aa: CATSRDGGRPDFFSGANVLTF
j_call: TRBJ2-6
v_call: TRBV15
d_call: .
clone_size: .

cdr3_nt: TGTGCCAGCTCACCGGGGGGGAACATTCAGTACTTC
cdr3_aa: CASSPGGNIQYF
j_call: TRBJ2-4
v_call: TRBV18
d_call: TRBD2
clone_size: .

cdr3_nt: TGCGCCAGCAGCTTGGGACAGGGGCATTACAATGAGCAGTTCTTC
cdr3_aa: CASSLGQGHYNEQFF
j_call: TRBJ2-1
v_call: TRBV5-1
d_call: TRBD1
clone_size: .

cdr3_nt: TGTGCCAGCAGTGCTACCGTAACAGGGGGCGGCTATGGCTACACCTTC
cdr3_aa: CASSATVTGGGYGYTF
j_call: TRBJ1-2
v_call: TRBV6-1
d_call: TRBD1
clone_size: .

cdr3_nt: TGTGCCAGCAGCACGCAACGTGGTGAGCGGTTCTTC
cdr3_aa: CASSTQRGERFF
j_call: TRBJ2-1
v_call: TRBV11-3
d_call: .
clone_size: .

cdr3_nt: TGCGCCAGCAGCCAAGATCTGAGGGTAGGGACAGGGAATGAAAAACTGTTTTTT
cdr3_aa: CASSQDLRVGTGNEKLFF
j_call: TRBJ1-4
v_call: TRBV4-1
d_call: TRBD1
clone_size: once

cdr3_nt: TGTGCCAGCGGAGTCAATCAGCCCCAGCATTTT
cdr3_aa: CASGVNQPQHF
j_call: TRBJ1-5
v_call: TRBV6-6
d_call: .
clone_size: .

cdr3_nt: TGTGCCAGCAGCTTAGGTCGAGCGGGGGCCCTCAGCTCCTACGAGCAGTACTTC
cdr3_aa: CASSLGRAGALSSYEQYF
j_call: TRBJ2-7
v_call: TRBV7-9
d_call: TRBD2
clone_size: .

cdr3_nt: TGTGCTAGTGGTTTGGGCCAGGGGGGCAATTCACCCCTCCACTTT
cdr3_aa: CASGLGQGGNSPLHF
j_call: TRBJ1-6
v_call: TRBV12-5
d_call: TRBD1
clone_size: .

cdr3_nt: TGCAGCGTTTCGGGGACCTCGGGCGGGGCTAATGAAAAACTGTTTTTT
cdr3_aa: CSVSGTSGGANEKLFF
j_call: TRBJ1-4
v_call: TRBV29-1
d_call: .
clone_size: medium-sized

cdr3_nt: TGTGCCAGCAGCTTGGTGGGACTAGCGGGGGCCGGGGAGCTGTTTTTT
cdr3_aa: CASSLVGLAGAGELFF
j_call: TRBJ2-2
v_call: TRBV5-5
d_call: TRBD2
clone_size: .

cdr3_nt: TGCGCCAGCAGAACAGGGGTTAATCCCAATCAGCCCCAGCATTTT
cdr3_aa: CASRTGVNPNQPQHF
j_call: TRBJ1-5
v_call: TRBV5-1
d_call: TRBD1
clone_size: .

cdr3_nt: TGTGCCAGCAGCCGCGGGACTAGCGGGGGGGTTGAGCAGTTCTTC
cdr3_aa: CASSRGTSGGVEQFF
j_call: TRBJ2-1
v_call: TRBV11-1
d_call: TRBD2
clone_size: .

cdr3_nt: TGTGCCAGCAGCTTAGGGGTAGGGGGGGCCGGAGAGACCCAGTACTTC
cdr3_aa: CASSLGVGGAGETQYF
j_call: TRBJ2-5
v_call: TRBV7-7
d_call: .
clone_size: .

cdr3_nt: TGTGCCAGCAGTTTAAGAGCGTCGGCGCTCAATGAGCAGTTCTTC
cdr3_aa: CASSLRASALNEQFF
j_call: TRBJ2-1
v_call: TRBV27
d_call: .
clone_size: .

cdr3_nt: TGTGCCAGTAGCAAACAGGGAATTGGTAGCAATCAGCCCCAGCATTTT
cdr3_aa: CASSKQGIGSNQPQHF
j_call: TRBJ1-5
v_call: TRBV19
d_call: .
clone_size: .

cdr3_nt: TGTGCCAGGCGGGGGGAAAACACAGATACGCAGTATTTT
cdr3_aa: CARRGENTDTQYF
j_call: TRBJ2-3
v_call: TRBV2
d_call: TRBD2
clone_size: few

cdr3_nt: TGCGCCAGCAGCCAAGGTCCCGTTTCACCCCTCCACTTT
cdr3_aa: CASSQGPVSPLHF
j_call: TRBJ1-6
v_call: TRBV4-1
d_call: .
clone_size: .

cdr3_nt: TGTGCCAGCAGTGAGGTGGGAGGTCGCGAGACCCAGTACTTC
cdr3_aa: CASSEVGGRETQYF
j_call: TRBJ2-5
v_call: TRBV25-1
d_call: .
clone_size: .

cdr3_nt: TGCGCCAGCAGCTTGGAAGGCAGGGGAATATCTGGCTACACCTTC
cdr3_aa: CASSLEGRGISGYTF
j_call: TRBJ1-2
v_call: TRBV5-1
d_call: .
clone_size: .

cdr3_nt: TGTGCCAGCAGCTTAGAAGATAGCTCCTACGAGCAGTACTTC
cdr3_aa: CASSLEDSSYEQYF
j_call: TRBJ2-7
v_call: TRBV11-3
d_call: .
clone_size: .

cdr3_nt: TGTGCCAGCAGCTTAGTAGGACAAAAACGCTCTGGGGCCAACGTCCTGACTTTC
cdr3_aa: CASSLVGQKRSGANVLTF
j_call: TRBJ2-6
v_call: TRBV7-9
d_call: .
clone_size: .

cdr3_nt: TGTGCCAGCAGTCTGACAGGGCCAAAAGAGACCCAGTACTTC
cdr3_aa: CASSLTGPKETQYF
j_call: TRBJ2-5
v_call: TRBV6-5
d_call: TRBD1
clone_size: .

cdr3_nt: TGCGCCAGCGGATTATCGCTCGACAGGGGGACGCAGTATTTT
cdr3_aa: CASGLSLDRGTQYF
j_call: TRBJ2-3
v_call: TRBV10-2
d_call: TRBD1
clone_size: once

cdr3_nt: TGCGCCAGCAGCGTCATACAGGTTCCTGGGGAGCTGTTTTTT
cdr3_aa: CASSVIQVPGELFF
j_call: TRBJ2-2
v_call: TRBV5-1
d_call: .
clone_size: .

cdr3_nt: TGTGCCAGCAGTGGACCCGGGACAGGGGTGTGGGAGCAGTACTTC
cdr3_aa: CASSGPGTGVWEQYF
j_call: TRBJ2-7
v_call: TRBV25-1
d_call: TRBD1
clone_size: few

cdr3_nt: TGCGCCAGCAGGATAGACAGGGCGAATCAGCCCCAGCATTTT
cdr3_aa: CASRIDRANQPQHF
j_call: TRBJ1-5
v_call: TRBV10-2
d_call: TRBD1
clone_size: .

cdr3_nt: TGTGCCAGCAGACCGGGACAGGGAGGCCAAGGGGATGGCTACACCTTC
cdr3_aa: CASRPGQGGQGDGYTF
j_call: TRBJ1-2
v_call: TRBV7-9
d_call: TRBD1
clone_size: .

cdr3_nt: TGTGCCGCTCGGGAAGGACAGGGGAAAGGTGAGCAGTTCTTC
cdr3_aa: CAAREGQGKGEQFF
j_call: TRBJ2-1
v_call: TRBV19
d_call: TRBD1
clone_size: few

cdr3_nt: TGTGCCAGCAGCCCCCGGGTGGGAGTAGAGACCCAGTACTTC
cdr3_aa: CASSPRVGVETQYF
j_call: TRBJ2-5
v_call: TRBV5-4
d_call: .
clone_size: .

cdr3_nt: TGTGCCAGCAGGGACCCGGGGAAACGAGCTTTCTTT
cdr3_aa: CASRDPGKRAFF
j_call: TRBJ1-1
v_call: TRBV11-3
d_call: .
clone_size: .

cdr3_nt: TGTGCCAGCAGCTTAGTTAAGGAGCTTCAGTACTTC
cdr3_aa: CASSLVKELQYF
j_call: TRBJ2-4
v_call: TRBV11-2
d_call: .
clone_size: .

cdr3_nt: TGTGCCAGTTACACCGCCGCAGGGGGCAGCAGACCCCTCCACTTT
cdr3_aa: CASYTAAGGSRPLHF
j_call: TRBJ1-6
v_call: TRBV6-6
d_call: TRBD1
clone_size: few

cdr3_nt: TGTGCCAGCAGTCTCGGACAGGGAATTCCACCCCTCCACTTT
cdr3_aa: CASSLGQGIPPLHF
j_call: TRBJ1-6
v_call: TRBV27
d_call: TRBD1
clone_size: .

cdr3_nt: TGCAGCGTCAATCGGGGTCAAGAGACCCAGTACTTC
cdr3_aa: CSVNRGQETQYF
j_call: TRBJ2-5
v_call: TRBV29-1
d_call: .
clone_size: .

cdr3_nt: TGCGCCAGCAGCCAAGGGATAGGGGTGGGAGAAAAACTGTTTTTT
cdr3_aa: CASSQGIGVGEKLFF
j_call: TRBJ1-4
v_call: TRBV4-1
d_call: .
clone_size: few

cdr3_nt: TGTGCCAGCAGCCTAAGGATCTCGGGAAACACCGGGGAGCTGTTTTTT
cdr3_aa: CASSLRISGNTGELFF
j_call: TRBJ2-2
v_call: TRBV7-9
d_call: .
clone_size: .

cdr3_nt: TGTGCCAGCAGTCAGGGGAAGAACTATGGCTACACCTTC
cdr3_aa: CASSQGKNYGYTF
j_call: TRBJ1-2
v_call: TRBV7-9
d_call: .
clone_size: .

cdr3_nt: TGTGCCAGCAGTTTAGGACAGAATTATCAGCCCCAGCATTTT
cdr3_aa: CASSLGQNYQPQHF
j_call: TRBJ1-5
v_call: TRBV7-2
d_call: .
clone_size: once

cdr3_nt: TGTGCCAGTAGTGCACAGTATAATTCACCCCTCCACTTT
cdr3_aa: CASSAQYNSPLHF
j_call: TRBJ1-6
v_call: TRBV19
d_call: .
clone_size: .

cdr3_nt: TGTGCCAGCAGTTACTCAGTAGCGGGGGGCTACGAGCAGTACTTC
cdr3_aa: CASSYSVAGGYEQYF
j_call: TRBJ2-7
v_call: TRBV6-5
d_call: TRBD2
clone_size: .

cdr3_nt: TGTGCCAGCAGCTTGACTACGAACACCGGGGAGCTGTTTTTT
cdr3_aa: CASSLTTNTGELFF
j_call: TRBJ2-2
v_call: TRBV11-3
d_call: .
clone_size: few